This T cell receptor (beta chain) was obtained from a study of response to subunit inactivated influenza vaccine. MiXCR, run by TCRdb on the RT-PCR reads, gives a single entry per CDR3 protein. The sample carries 300,000 to 350,000 distinct CDR3 sequences, 20% to 25% recorded once. Germline CDR1 and CDR2: DFQATT and SNEGSKA (reference sequence). The CDR3 has 14 amino acids. V was clipped by 5 bases and J by 4 bases; unmatched bases: 7. This chain uses TRBV20-1 with TRBJ2-1; 8 positions match TRBD1. The material sequenced was PBMCs from blood, taken 21 months after vaccination. The source is a man aged 50 to 69 who received an inactivated influenza vaccine. The CDR3 reads CSAGGTGRYNEQFF. CDR3 sequence (DNA): TGCAGTGCTGGCGGGACAGGCAGATACAATGAGCAGTTCTTC.